These 31 T cell receptor beta chains came from one sample sequenced in a study of T cell responses to AZD1222 COVID-19 vaccine. Here immunoSEQ multiplex PCR was the method, and the copy in TCRdb shows in-frame clones only, minus some. The data show about 270,000 clones, with around 92% seen just once and about 0.5% held by the top ten. The sample in question was peripheral blood, obtained 28 days after the second AZD1222 dose. Receptor source: an adult who received the AZD1222 COVID-19 vaccine.

For the CDR3, the DNA is TGTGCCAGCAGTATCCACCGTCTCGCTCCTGGGGCTCCCTACGAGCAGTACTTC. Protein sequence: CASSIHRLAPGAPYEQYF. The genes are TRBV2 and TRBJ2-7; possible D gene TRBD1, 5 bases. The germline V and J ends were trimmed by 5 bases and 2 bases, with 25 bases remaining between them. CDR1 is SNHLY, CDR2 FYNNEI, per germline. The length of the CDR3 is 18 residues.

V and J are TRBV6-6 and TRBJ1-2; D uncertain. The V gene's germline CDR1 is MNHNY and CDR2 SVGAGI (reference sequence). The V end was cut by 7 bases, the J end by 8 bases, with 11 bases between. This CDR3 is built from 11 residues. CDR3 residues: CASISQRGYTF. The CDR3 nucleotides read TGTGCCAGCATATCGCAACGCGGCTACACCTTC.

The V and J genes are TRBV3-1 (or the pseudogene TRBV3-2) and TRBJ1-6; D uncertain. The germline CDR1 and CDR2 sequences are LGHDT and YNNKEL (reference sequence). Between the trimmed V and J ends, which lost 4 bases and 7 bases, there was a span of 5 bases. The CDR3 runs 12 residues. The CDR3 coding sequence is TGTGCCAGCAGCCCCCAAAATTCACCCCTCCACTTT. It encodes CASSPQNSPLHF.

The chain couples TRBV4-1 to TRBJ1-6, with unresolved D. V lost 4 bases and J 6 bases, leaving 10 bases between the germline ends. This CDR3 is 14 amino acids long. Germline values: CDR1 MGHRA, CDR2 YSYEKL. The CDR3 nucleotides read TGCGCCAGCAGCCGGGAGGGCCCTAATTCACCCCTCCACTTT. Amino acids: CASSREGPNSPLHF.

J is TRBJ2-2 and V is TRBV7-9; D not certain. Germline V gene lookup returns CDR1 SEHNR and CDR2 FQNEAQ (reference sequence). V was shortened by 0 bases and J by 7 bases, with 12 bases between the two germline ends. This CDR3 region has 15 residues. The CDR3 region is CASSLAFRVSGELFF. Here the CDR3 DNA reads TGTGCCAGCAGCTTAGCGTTCCGGGTTAGCGGGGAGCTGTTTTTT.

The rearrangement links TRBV7-2 to TRBJ1-1; the D gene is possibly TRBD1 (6 bases). The CDR3 is 14 residues long. Trimming stripped 5 bases from V and 0 bases from J, with 10 bases between. Germline V CDR1 and CDR2: SGHTA, FQGNSA. The CDR3 reads CASSIQGMNTEAFF. CDR3 sequence (DNA): TGTGCCAGCAGCATACAGGGTATGAACACTGAAGCTTTCTTT.

This clone was seen a single time. J is TRBJ2-7 and V is TRBV28; D gene unclear. The V end lost 8 bases, the J end lost 5 bases, and 13 bases lay between the germline ends. The length of the CDR3 is 12 residues. CDR1 is MDHEN and CDR2 is SYDVKM in the germline V gene. This CDR3 reads CASRVRLDEQYF. The CDR3 DNA reads TGTGCCAGCCGAGTCCGTTTAGACGAGCAGTACTTC.

The CDR3 is CASSPEVWYTEAFF. The DNA of the CDR3 is TGTGCCAGCAGCCCGGAGGTATGGTACACTGAAGCTTTCTTT. The chain combines TRBV11-2 with TRBJ1-1; unclear D gene. The germline gives CDR1 SGHAT, CDR2 FQNNGV. This CDR3 has 14 amino acids. Trimming pared 5 bases from V and 3 bases from J, leaving 13 bases between.

The chain has TRBV28 and TRBJ2-6; unclear D gene. Germline CDR1 and CDR2: MDHEN and SYDVKM. This CDR3 comprises 15 residues. Trimming left V 3 bases short and J 2 bases short, with 8 bases between. CDR3 in amino acids: CASSFEQAGANVLTF. The CDR3 DNA sequence: TGTGCCAGCAGTTTCGAACAAGCTGGGGCCAACGTCCTGACTTTC.

The V call is TRBV28, the J call TRBJ2-5, with 8 nucleotides matching TRBD1. With 6 bases clipped from V and 4 bases from J, the junction kept 7 bases outside the gene matches. The CDR3 loop spans 14 amino acids. CDR1 and CDR2 (germline): MDHEN, SYDVKM. The CDR3 protein is CASSGTGLVETQYF. The CDR3, as DNA: TGTGCCAGCAGCGGGACAGGTCTAGTAGAGACCCAGTACTTC. The complete variable domain, with remaining parts taken from reference TRBV28 and TRBJ2-5, reads DVKVTQSSRYLVKRTGEKVFLECVQDMDHENMFWYRQDPGLGLRLIYFSYDVKMKEKGDIPEGYSVSREKKERFSLILESASTNQTSMYLCASSGTGLVETQYFGPGTRLLVL.

V is TRBV15 and J is TRBJ2-5, with D possibly TRBD2 on 5 matching bases. CDR1 is LNHNV, CDR2 YYDKDF, per germline (reference sequence). Trimming cost V 5 bases and J 5 bases, with 9 bases left between them. This CDR3 region has 12 residues. CDR3 protein: CATSGSRETQYF. In nucleotides, the CDR3 is TGTGCCACCAGCGGGAGTAGGGAGACCCAGTACTTC.

V usage is TRBV5-1 and J usage is TRBJ2-3, with D hard to call. This CDR3 has 13 amino acids. Between the trimmed V and J ends, which lost 10 bases and 2 bases, there was a span of 14 bases. Per the germline V gene, CDR1 is SGHRS and CDR2 is YFSETQ. This CDR3 is CAPSRGFTDTQYF. The CDR3 DNA is TGCGCCCCCAGCCGAGGATTCACAGATACGCAGTATTTT. Filled out from reference TRBV5-1 and TRBJ2-3, the complete variable domain reads KAGVTQTPRYLIKTRGQQVTLSCSPISGHRSVSWYQQTPGQGLQFLFEYFSETQRNKGNFPGRFSGRQFSNSRSEMNVSTLELGDSALYLCAPSRGFTDTQYFGPGTRLTVL.

The chain couples TRBV2 to TRBJ2-7; possibly TRBD2 for D (5 bases). The CDR3 has 12 amino acids. Trimming removed 6 bases from V and 1 base from J, with 7 bases in between. Looked up from germline, CDR1 is SNHLY and CDR2 is FYNNEI. The CDR3 here is CASSAGSYEQYF. CDR3 nucleotide sequence: TGTGCCAGCAGCGCGGGTTCCTACGAGCAGTACTTC.

CDR3 bases: TGCAGCGTTGCGACGATTAACTACAATGAGCAGTTCTTC. Translated: CSVATINYNEQFF. The chain joins TRBV29-1 to TRBJ2-1; no definite D call. This CDR3 contains 13 residues. Germline V gives CDR1 SQVTM, CDR2 ANQGSEA. V lost 4 bases and J 3 bases, leaving 10 bases between the germline ends.

This sequence joins TRBV29-1 and TRBJ1-1; TRBD1 might be the D (6 bases). Trimming left V 5 bases short and J 4 bases short, with 14 bases between. The CDR3 spans 13 residues. Per germline, CDR1 SQVTM and CDR2 ANQGSEA. The CDR3 nucleotides are TGCAGCGTTCAAGGAGGACAGATCACTGAAGCTTTCTTT. Its protein product is CSVQGGQITEAFF.

The V and J genes are TRBV20-1 and TRBJ1-5, with no clear D. From germline, CDR1 is DFQATT and CDR2 SNEGSKA (reference sequence). The V end was cut by 3 bases, the J end by 0 bases, with 12 bases between. The CDR3 runs to 15 residues. This CDR3 reads CSASLGPYSNQPQHF. The CDR3 DNA sequence: TGCAGTGCTAGTCTTGGGCCATATAGCAATCAGCCCCAGCATTTT.

Here the CDR3 reads CASDRDSNQPQHF. CDR3 in DNA: TGTGCCAGCGACAGGGATAGCAATCAGCCCCAGCATTTT. The rearrangement links TRBV28 to TRBJ1-5, with TRBD1 matching over 7 bases. The CDR3 spans 13 residues. With 8 bases clipped from V and 0 bases from J, the junction kept 1 base outside the gene matches. Germline V gives CDR1 MDHEN, CDR2 SYDVKM.

This chain's CDR3 is CASSFGASYNEQFF. The CDR3 nucleotides read TGCGCCAGCAGCTTTGGGGCCTCCTACAATGAGCAGTTCTTC. The chain combines TRBV5-1 with TRBJ2-1; D possibly corresponds to TRBD1 (5 bases). Germline V gene data show CDR1 as SGHRS and CDR2 as YFSETQ. V shed 2 bases and J shed 0 bases, with 6 bases lying between them. This CDR3 has 14 amino acids.

This chain uses TRBV28 with TRBJ1-3; D is ambiguous. Trimming took off 10 bases at V and 0 bases at J, with 13 bases between the two ends. From germline, CDR1 is MDHEN and CDR2 SYDVKM. CDR3 size: 14 residues. The DNA of the CDR3 is TGTGCCACGGCCGGGCGGGGCTCTGGAAACACCATATATTTT. Protein sequence: CATAGRGSGNTIYF. The full variable domain, with the rest looked up from reference TRBV28 and TRBJ1-3, is DVKVTQSSRYLVKRTGEKVFLECVQDMDHENMFWYRQDPGLGLRLIYFSYDVKMKEKGDIPEGYSVSREKKERFSLILESASTNQTSMYLCATAGRGSGNTIYFGEGSWLTVV.

This chain connects TRBV7-2 to TRBJ2-7; TRBD2 is a possible D gene (6 bases). Germline V gene sequence: CDR1 SGHTA, CDR2 FQGNSA. V gave up 5 bases and J gave up 1 base, with 15 bases separating them. This CDR3 is built from 15 residues. In DNA form, the CDR3 reads TGTGCCAGCAGCCCGAGGGTCGGGGGATCCTACGAGCAGTACTTC. Translated: CASSPRVGGSYEQYF.

This rearrangement joins TRBV6-1 to TRBJ2-5; D possibly corresponds to TRBD2 (7 bases). Germline assignment: CDR1 MNHNS and CDR2 SASEGT. The CDR3 has 15 amino acids. The germline V and J ends were trimmed by 0 bases and 7 bases, with 15 bases remaining between them. CDR3 residues: CASSEAGGRGGTQYF. The CDR3 coding sequence is TGTGCCAGCAGTGAAGCGGGGGGGCGTGGAGGGACCCAGTACTTC.

The rearrangement links TRBV6-1 to TRBJ1-5, with TRBD1 identical over 7 bases. The CDR3 has 14 amino acids. Germline V gene data show CDR1 as MNHNS and CDR2 as SASEGT. The V gene end was trimmed by 3 bases and the J gene end by 6 bases; junction bases not matched to a gene: 5. CDR3 sequence reads: CASSDPGGPQPQHF. In DNA form, the CDR3 reads TGTGCCAGCAGTGACCCAGGGGGACCTCAGCCCCAGCATTTT.

The V gene is TRBV2, the J gene TRBJ2-1; D ambiguous. Trimming left V 8 bases short and J 2 bases short, with 10 bases between. Germline V gives CDR1 SNHLY, CDR2 FYNNEI. The length of the CDR3 is 13 residues. The CDR3 here is CASVQYPYNEQFF. Written as DNA, the CDR3 is TGTGCCAGCGTCCAGTACCCCTACAATGAGCAGTTCTTC.

The chain has TRBV29-1 and TRBJ2-5, with D unclear. This CDR3 spans 10 amino acids. The germline CDR1 and CDR2 sequences are SQVTM and ANQGSEA. Trimming cost V 4 bases and J 5 bases, with 5 bases left between them. The CDR3 DNA follows: TGCAGCGTTGTGATGGAGACCCAGTACTTC. Its protein is CSVVMETQYF.

CDR3 coding DNA: TGTGCCAGCAGTCCCCGTGAGGGAGGCTACACCTTC. Protein: CASSPREGGYTF. The chain uses TRBV6-2 or TRBV6-3 and TRBJ1-2; D ambiguous. The V gene lost 5 bases and the J gene lost 8 bases, with 12 bases spanning the gap. The CDR3 spans 12 residues. Germline CDR1 MNHEY, CDR2 SVGEGT.

The V and J genes are TRBV4-1 and TRBJ2-5; D remains ambiguous. V was pared by 1 base and J by 5 bases, with 8 bases between. CDR1 is MGHRA, CDR2 YSYEKL, per germline. The CDR3 runs 13 residues. The CDR3 DNA reads as TGCGCCAGCAGCCAAGGGGCCGGGGAGACCCAGTACTTC. Its translation: CASSQGAGETQYF.

V gene TRBV6-1 combines with J gene TRBJ1-2; possibly TRBD1 for D (6 bases). V dropped 0 bases and J dropped 8 bases, with 13 bases sitting between them. CDR3 length: 14 amino acids. Germline V gene data show CDR1 as MNHNS and CDR2 as SASEGT. CDR3 amino acids: CASSEAGGLKGYTF. The CDR3 DNA sequence: TGTGCCAGCAGTGAAGCGGGGGGCCTTAAGGGCTACACCTTC.

The J gene is TRBJ1-4, the V gene TRBV5-1; tentatively, D is TRBD1 (5 bases). Trimming left V 0 bases short and J 4 bases short, with 10 bases between. This CDR3 is 15 amino acids long. Germline CDR1 SGHRS, CDR2 YFSETQ. This CDR3 is CASSLARVGNEKLFF. The CDR3 coding sequence is TGCGCCAGCAGCTTGGCCAGGGTGGGTAATGAAAAACTGTTTTTT.

The chain uses TRBV3-1 (or the pseudogene TRBV3-2) and TRBJ1-1; TRBD1 matches 7 bases. V gave up 4 bases and J gave up 0 bases; unmatched junction bases: 5. The CDR3 runs 15 residues. The germline V gene encodes CDR1 LGHDT and CDR2 YNNKEL (reference sequence). CDR3 region: CASSRRQGVNTEAFF. For the CDR3, the DNA is TGTGCCAGCAGCCGTAGACAGGGAGTGAACACTGAAGCTTTCTTT.

The chain combines TRBV19 with TRBJ2-1; a weak D match, TRBD2 (6 bases). This CDR3 region has 13 residues. CDR1 and CDR2 from the germline V gene are LNHDA and SQIVND (reference sequence). V was cut by 5 bases and J by 6 bases, with 11 bases left in between. The CDR3 bases are TGTGCCAGTAGTCGCGGGACCCTCAATGAGCAGTTCTTC. It yields the protein CASSRGTLNEQFF.

The rearrangement links TRBV29-1 to TRBJ2-7; 8 bases match TRBD1. V was clipped by 3 bases and J by 2 bases; unmatched bases: 3. This CDR3 has 13 amino acids. The V gene's germline CDR1 is SQVTM and CDR2 ANQGSEA. The CDR3 region has the DNA TGCAGCGTTGAGGGACAGGAGACCTACGAGCAGTACTTC. Protein sequence: CSVEGQETYEQYF.